These T cell receptor beta chains were read from a single sample in a study of cytomegalovirus exposure and HLA in healthy donors. Data came from immunoSEQ multiplex PCR; TCRdb stores just in-frame clones and leaves some out. The sample records about 61,000 clones, 80% to 90% being singletons. The sequencing sample was made of PBMCs. These receptors all stem from a man in his thirties or forties in good health and CMV-seropositive. Both conserved end residues are part of each CDR3. The D gene is left open where the match is weak. The size field is filled for only some rows; it gives once, few, many or a size class.

V gene	J gene	clone size	D gene	CDR3 protein	CDR3 DNA
TRBV5-6	TRBJ2-1	.	TRBD2	CASSLVGGLERNEQFF	TGTGCCAGCAGCTTGGTAGGGGGACTAGAGCGTAATGAGCAGTTCTTC
TRBV5-5	TRBJ2-7	.	.	CASSPGQSGGSPNEQYF	TGTGCCAGCAGCCCGGGACAATCTGGCGGGAGCCCCAACGAGCAGTACTTC
TRBV25-1	TRBJ2-7	few	TRBD1	CASSGDRGRCGQYF	TGTGCCAGCAGTGGGGACAGGGGGCGCTGTGGGCAGTACTTC
TRBV19	TRBJ1-2	.	.	CASSSTNYGYTF	TGTGCCAGTTCGAGTACTAACTATGGCTACACCTTC
TRBV9	TRBJ1-6	.	.	CASSASEGSPLHF	TGTGCCAGCAGCGCCTCAGAGGGTTCACCCCTCCACTTT
TRBV5-1	TRBJ1-1	.	TRBD1	CASSLGQGGTEAFF	TGCGCCAGCAGCCTAGGACAGGGAGGCACTGAAGCTTTCTTT
TRBV7-9	TRBJ2-7	once	.	CASSLEASKLYF	TGTGCCAGCAGCTTAGAGGCTAGTAAGCTGTACTTC
TRBV28	TRBJ1-4	.	.	CASTPREGTNEKLFF	TGTGCCAGCACGCCCAGGGAGGGAACTAATGAAAAACTGTTTTTT
TRBV5-6	TRBJ2-7	.	TRBD2	CASTRAGLSHEQYF	TGTGCCAGCACCAGAGCGGGACTCTCTCACGAGCAGTACTTC
TRBV25-1	TRBJ2-3	few	.	CASSSLGSVTDTQYF	TGTGCCAGCAGTTCCCTTGGGAGCGTCACAGATACGCAGTATTTT
TRBV30	TRBJ1-2	.	TRBD1	CAWSADRAYGYTF	TGTGCCTGGAGTGCGGACAGGGCCTATGGCTACACCTTC
TRBV10-3	TRBJ1-1	.	TRBD1	CAISQTGANTEAFF	TGTGCCATCAGCCAAACAGGGGCGAACACTGAAGCTTTCTTT
TRBV19	TRBJ2-7	.	TRBD2	CASSPLAGGFYEQYF	TGTGCCAGTAGTCCTCTAGCGGGAGGGTTCTACGAGCAGTACTTC
TRBV11-3	TRBJ2-1	once	TRBD1	CASSLGTGVEEQFF	TGTGCCAGCAGCTTAGGGACAGGGGTGGAGGAGCAGTTCTTC
TRBV5-5	TRBJ2-7	once	TRBD1	CASSFGQGANLVEGEQYF	TGTGCCAGCAGCTTTGGACAGGGGGCAAATTTGGTGGAGGGGGAGCAGTACTTC
TRBV19	TRBJ2-3	.	.	CATSSYSTDTQYF	TGTGCCACTAGCTCCTACAGCACAGATACGCAGTATTTT
TRBV10-2	TRBJ1-3	.	TRBD1	CASSEFGTGVSSGNTIYF	TGCGCCAGCAGTGAGTTCGGGACAGGTGTTAGCTCTGGAAACACCATATATTTT
TRBV20-1	TRBJ2-7	.	.	CSAHVGREQYF	TGCAGTGCCCACGTGGGCAGGGAGCAGTACTTC
TRBV7-6	TRBJ2-5	.	TRBD1	CASSSQGQAQETQYF	TGTGCCAGCAGCTCCCAAGGACAGGCCCAAGAGACCCAGTACTTC
TRBV25-1	TRBJ1-5	.	.	CASSDTRQANQPQHF	TGTGCCAGCAGTGATACCCGACAGGCTAATCAGCCCCAGCATTTT
TRBV5-1	TRBJ2-6	.	.	CASSLDGLSGANVLTF	TGCGCCAGCAGCTTGGACGGTCTCTCTGGGGCCAACGTCCTGACTTTC
TRBV9	TRBJ1-1	.	TRBD1	CASSSPTGANTEAFF	TGTGCCAGCAGCAGTCCGACAGGGGCGAACACTGAAGCTTTCTTT
TRBV9	TRBJ1-2	.	.	CASSVDWDFDYGYTF	TGTGCCAGCAGCGTGGACTGGGATTTTGACTATGGCTACACCTTC
TRBV18	TRBJ2-1	once	TRBD1	CASLPGQSYPLEFF	TGTGCCAGCTTACCGGGACAGTCCTACCCCCTGGAGTTCTTC
TRBV28	TRBJ2-1	.	TRBD2	CASRLAGTSHYNEQFF	TGTGCCAGCAGATTGGCAGGGACTAGTCACTACAATGAGCAGTTCTTC
TRBV5-4	TRBJ2-3	once	TRBD2	CASSSLAGDFADTQYF	TGTGCCAGCAGCTCCCTAGCGGGAGATTTTGCAGATACGCAGTATTTT
TRBV6-6	TRBJ1-2	.	.	CASRTDVAYGYTF	TGTGCCAGCAGAACTGACGTAGCCTATGGCTACACCTTC
TRBV7-8	TRBJ2-7	.	TRBD2	CASSSRTRPYEQYF	TGTGCCAGCAGCTCTAGGACTAGACCTTACGAGCAGTACTTC
TRBV18	TRBJ2-7	.	TRBD1	CASSEGQGGYEQYF	TGTGCCAGCTCGGAGGGACAGGGGGGGTACGAGCAGTACTTC
TRBV27	TRBJ1-5	.	.	CASSPQGIGNQPQHF	TGTGCCAGCAGTCCTCAGGGTATTGGCAATCAGCCCCAGCATTTT
TRBV28	TRBJ2-1	.	.	CASSSWRNNEQFF	TGTGCCAGCAGCAGTTGGAGGAACAATGAGCAGTTCTTC
TRBV4-1	TRBJ2-7	.	TRBD2	CASSQRGGVLEQYF	TGCGCCAGCAGCCAAAGGGGAGGGGTTTTGGAGCAGTACTTC
TRBV28	TRBJ2-2	.	.	CASTINEEDGELFF	TGTGCCAGCACCATTAATGAGGAAGACGGGGAGCTGTTTTTT
TRBV28	TRBJ1-4	.	.	CASSFWEGTNEKLFF	TGTGCCAGCAGTTTTTGGGAGGGAACTAATGAAAAACTGTTTTTT
TRBV5-4	TRBJ2-5	.	.	CASSLEPREETQYF	TGTGCCAGCAGCTTGGAACCGCGAGAAGAGACCCAGTACTTC
TRBV5-5	TRBJ1-2	.	.	CASSLGQNYGYTF	TGTGCCAGCAGCTTGGGACAAAACTATGGCTACACCTTC
TRBV7-3	TRBJ1-1	once	.	CASSLNRENTEAFF	TGTGCCAGCAGCTTAAACAGGGAGAACACTGAAGCTTTCTTT
TRBV27	TRBJ2-3	few	TRBD2	CASSIGLAATDTQYF	TGTGCCAGCAGTATAGGACTAGCGGCCACAGATACGCAGTATTTT
TRBV25-1	TRBJ2-2	.	.	CASSETRAANTGELFF	TGTGCCAGCAGTGAAACCAGGGCGGCTAACACCGGGGAGCTGTTTTTT
TRBV7-8	TRBJ2-1	.	TRBD2	CASSVTSGKVGEQFF	TGTGCCAGCAGCGTCACTAGCGGGAAGGTGGGTGAGCAGTTCTTC
TRBV20-1	TRBJ2-7	.	TRBD2	CSAGRAHEQYF	TGCAGTGCCGGGAGGGCCCACGAGCAGTACTTC
TRBV5-1	TRBJ1-1	once	.	CASSLQGGSTEAFF	TGCGCCAGCAGCTTGCAGGGAGGGAGCACTGAAGCTTTCTTT
TRBV5-4	TRBJ2-6	.	TRBD1	CASSHGTASGANVLTF	TGTGCCAGCAGCCACGGGACAGCCTCTGGGGCCAACGTCCTGACTTTC
TRBV5-1	TRBJ2-7	.	TRBD2	CASSWTSGGYEQYF	TGCGCCAGCAGCTGGACTAGCGGAGGCTACGAGCAGTACTTC
TRBV30	TRBJ1-1	.	.	CAWRSFVNTEAFF	TGTGCCTGGAGGAGCTTTGTGAACACTGAAGCTTTCTTT
TRBV6-6	TRBJ1-4	.	TRBD1	CASRGRTGVREKLFF	TGTGCCAGCAGGGGACGGACAGGGGTTCGGGAAAAACTGTTTTTT